The clone carrying this T cell receptor (beta chain) was recorded a few times. These data are taken from a study of T cells in Graves' hyperthyroidism and ophthalmopathy. TCR beta CDR3 regions were amplified from RNA. The HTBI set primed first-round TCR CDR3 RT-PCR. TCRdb independently ran MiXCR on the multiplex PCR reads; one entry per CDR3 protein. This sample has around 290,000 distinct CDR3 sequences; about 14% occur once, and the top ten carry more than 7.5%. The receptor was derived from a woman aged 25 to 39 with Graves' hyperthyroidism that later progressed to Graves' ophthalmopathy. The sequencing sample was made of blood.

The CDR3 region has the DNA TGTGCCAGCAGCGGCGGACTAGCGGGAGTGGATGAGACCCAGTACTTC. Residues: CASSGGLAGVDETQYF. The rearrangement uses TRBV9 and TRBJ2-5; 13 nucleotides align to TRBD2. The germline gives CDR1 SGDLS, CDR2 YYNGEE. This CDR3 spans 16 amino acids. The J segment lost 5 bases and the V segment lost 3 bases, leaving 7 bases of the junction unmatched.